This T cell receptor (beta chain) was recovered during a study of blood T cell repertoires in COVID-19. Looking at the study overall: Italy, Spain and the United States were the sources of the convalescent and acute COVID-19 samples. Sources were T cells, B-cell-depleted T cells, or PBMCs; the material itself was cDNA or gDNA.

This CDR3 contains 15 residues. The germline CDR1 and CDR2 sequences are SGHAT and FQDESV (reference sequence). Deletions cut 7 bases from V and 0 bases from J, with 15 bases between. As processed by the authors: Quantification of nucleated cells was approximated via reference gene primer amplification. Using immunoSEQ multiplex PCR, the repertoire was profiled, and TCRdb retains in-frame clones only, with some absent. The V and J calls and clone size are taken from that table; D and trimming were inferred from the DNA. The data contain around 91,000 clones, around 85% of them singletons. The clonotype comes from a man at least 80 years old with acute or convalescent COVID-19. Sequencing input: peripheral blood. The chain has TRBV11-1 and TRBJ1-1; D uncertain. CDR3 sequence: CASTPRRTLNTEAFF. Written as DNA, the CDR3 is TGTGCCAGCACCCCCCGCCGGACTTTGAACACTGAAGCTTTCTTT.